This T cell receptor (beta chain) is drawn from a study of blood T cells in healthy people across ages. About the research overall: T cells yielded about one barcoded beta molecule per two cells through template switching. Notes on the study in general: Greater diversity and more naive CD4+ cells were seen in long-lived donors than in aged donors.

There were at least 6 micrograms of total RNA extracted from every sample. V was clipped by 2 bases and J by 4 bases; unmatched bases: 8. The CDR3 contains 14 residues. From germline, CDR1 is GTSNPN and CDR2 SVGIG (reference sequence). Comments on this clonotype: What it binds is not known.

With a J-beta primer mix and a sample-barcoded 5' primer, a second PCR ran about 6 to 11 cycles. From the 5' RACE reads, TCRdb called clonotypes with MiXCR, one entry per CDR3 protein. The sample lists hundreds of thousands of distinct CDR3 sequences; 29% were seen once. The origin of this receptor is an elderly woman in good health. Sample: blood. The chain carries TRBV30 and TRBJ2-7, with 7 nucleotides matching TRBD2. CDR3 amino acids: CAWSSGVGVYEQYF. The CDR3 region has the DNA TGTGCCTGGAGTAGCGGGGTCGGGGTATACGAGCAGTACTTC.